The subject of this entry is one T cell receptor beta chain. The sample originates from a study of T cell responses to AZD1222 COVID-19 vaccine. Profiled with immunoSEQ multiplex PCR; TCRdb holds only in-frame clones, not every one. The top ten clones hold about a fifth of a sample with tens of thousands of clones, just over 90% of them seen once. Germline trimming cut 4 bases from V and 4 bases from J; bases unmatched to any gene: 12. The CDR3 runs 16 residues. Germline assignment: CDR1 LGHNA and CDR2 YSLEER. The chain carries TRBV4-3 and TRBJ1-1; 7 bases match TRBD1. The starting material was peripheral blood, obtained on day 0 of AZD1222 vaccination. This clonotype originated in an adult in good health. CDR3 nucleotide sequence: TGCGCCAGCAGCCGAATCATCACAGGGGTGGGCACTGAAGCTTTCTTT. Protein product: CASSRIITGVGTEAFF.